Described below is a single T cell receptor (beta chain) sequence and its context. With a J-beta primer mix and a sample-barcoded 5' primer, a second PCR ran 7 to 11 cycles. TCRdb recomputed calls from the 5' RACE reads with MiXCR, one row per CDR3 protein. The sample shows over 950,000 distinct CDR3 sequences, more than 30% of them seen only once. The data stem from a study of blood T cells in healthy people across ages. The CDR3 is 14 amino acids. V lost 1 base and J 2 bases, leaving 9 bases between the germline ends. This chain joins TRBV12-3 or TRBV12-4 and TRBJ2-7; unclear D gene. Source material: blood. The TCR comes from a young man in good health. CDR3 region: CASSLEWAAYEQYF. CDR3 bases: TGTGCCAGCAGTTTAGAATGGGCAGCCTACGAGCAGTACTTC.